This TCR beta chain was captured by sequencing in a study of blood T cell repertoires in COVID-19. Background on the study: PBMCs, B-cell-depleted T cells, or T cells were the source of the cDNA or gDNA that made up the material.

Germline lookup yields CDR1 MGHRA and CDR2 YSYEKL. The CDR3 has 14 amino acids. Trimming took 0 bases from V and 6 from J; bases not matched to a gene: 1. Donors were grouped by their self-reported clinical history. Before being deemed recovered, Cohort 3 donors had two negative PCRs, clearance, or symptom resolution. Sequenced by immunoSEQ multiplex PCR; TCRdb stores in-frame clones only, minus some. Of 250,000 to 350,000 clones in the sample, 87% were seen once. The chain uses TRBV4-1 and TRBJ1-5; TRBD1 matches at 8 bases. This TCR was sampled from a woman aged 30 to 39 who had recovered from COVID-19. Sequenced material: PBMCs or T cells enriched from blood (not recorded which). The CDR3 nucleotides are TGCGCCAGCAGCCAAGAGGACAGGGCTCAGCCCCAGCATTTT. Translation: CASSQEDRAQPQHF.